Listed below are T cell receptor beta chains from one sample, sequenced in a study of T cells in Graves' hyperthyroidism and ophthalmopathy. TCRdb called the multiplex PCR reads again in MiXCR, with one record for every CDR3 protein. Of a few hundred thousand distinct CDR3 sequences in the sample, just under 25% were seen once. Source material: blood. Every receptor here comes from a man aged 50 to 60 with Graves' hyperthyroidism. Each CDR3 is given with its conserved first and last residue. The order of the fields is J gene, D gene, V gene, clone size, CDR3 DNA, CDR3 protein. The D gene is left open where the match is weak. Clone size is shown for a subset of rows, as once, few, many or a class of expanded clone.

J: TRBJ2-5; D: TRBD2; V: TRBV11-2; size: .; DNA: TGTGCCAGCAGCTTAGCCTCCCAGGGCGGGGGCCAAGAGACCCAGTACTTC; CDR3: CASSLASQGGGQETQYF
J: TRBJ2-2; D: TRBD1; V: TRBV2; size: .; DNA: TGTGCCAGCAGGGGGCACGGGACAGGGGGGTTTTGGCTGTTTTTT; CDR3: CASRGHGTGGFWLFF
J: TRBJ2-7; D: TRBD2; V: TRBV28; size: .; DNA: TGTGCCAGCAGTTTGGCTAGCGGGAGCCTCTCCTACGAGCAGTACTTC; CDR3: CASSLASGSLSYEQYF
J: TRBJ2-2; D: .; V: TRBV10-1; size: few; DNA: TGCGCCAGCAGTGATGCGCGAATCACCGGGGAGCTGTTTTTT; CDR3: CASSDARITGELFF
J: TRBJ2-1; D: .; V: TRBV7-2; size: many; DNA: TGTGCCAGCAGCTTAGCGGCGATTAGCGCGAGTGGAAATGAGCAGTTCTTC; CDR3: CASSLAAISASGNEQFF
J: TRBJ2-1; D: .; V: TRBV20-1; size: .; DNA: TGCAGTGCTTCGGAGCAGGTGTACAATGAGCAGTTCTTC; CDR3: CSASEQVYNEQFF
J: TRBJ2-7; D: .; V: TRBV12-3/TRBV12-4; size: .; DNA: TGTGTCAGCAGCCCAGAGAACTCCTACGAGCAGTACTTC; CDR3: CVSSPENSYEQYF
J: TRBJ2-5; D: .; V: TRBV28; size: .; DNA: TGTGCCAGCACCAAAACGACCCTCCAACTGACAGGGGGCGGACTAGCGGAAAAAGAGACCCAGTACTTC; CDR3: CASTKTTLQLTGGGLAEKETQYF
J: TRBJ2-3; D: .; V: TRBV9; size: .; DNA: TGTGCCAGCAGCGTAGTCAGTAGCACAGATACGCAGTATTTT; CDR3: CASSVVSSTDTQYF
J: TRBJ2-1; D: TRBD2; V: TRBV7-6; size: few; DNA: TGTGCCAGCAGCCCCAATCTAGCGGTGATATCCTACAGTGAGCAGTTCTTC; CDR3: CASSPNLAVISYSEQFF
J: TRBJ2-3; D: .; V: TRBV27; size: .; DNA: TGTGCCAGCAGTTTATATAGGGGGAACACAGATACGCAGTATTTT; CDR3: CASSLYRGNTDTQYF
J: TRBJ1-1; D: .; V: TRBV28; size: many; DNA: TGTGCCAGTAGTTATAGGCGGACTGAAGCTTTCTTT; CDR3: CASSYRRTEAFF
J: TRBJ2-2; D: .; V: TRBV9; size: many; DNA: TGTGCCAGCAGCGTACCCACAGGAGCGACGAACACCGGGGAGCTGTTTTTT; CDR3: CASSVPTGATNTGELFF
J: TRBJ1-2; D: .; V: TRBV5-1; size: few; DNA: TGCGCCAGCAGCACAGGACTTCAACGAGGTGGCTACACCTTC; CDR3: CASSTGLQRGGYTF